The 6 T cell receptor beta chains presented below share a single source sample, sequenced in a study of T-cell memory formation after mild COVID-19. TCRdb itself ran the 5' RACE reads through MiXCR, one entry per CDR3 protein. The top ten clones hold about 27% of a sample with around 130,000 distinct CDR3 sequences, 13% to 15% of them seen once. Sequencing used PBMCs or a T cell subset sorted from them (not recorded which). The receptor source for this set is an adult woman who had mild COVID-19 (a few samples of this study predate the infection). Cell type and time point are not known.

The rearrangement uses TRBV9 and TRBJ2-7, with 9 bases that match TRBD1. After removal of 1 base from V and 2 bases from J, the junction contained 7 bases not matched to a gene. Germline loops: CDR1 SGDLS, CDR2 YYNGEE. The CDR3 runs 16 residues. The CDR3, as DNA: TGTGCCAGCAGCGTACGGGGGACAGGGCCCCCCTACGAGCAGTACTTC. Residues: CASSVRGTGPPYEQYF.

This clonotype has a count of ten or more. The chain is built from TRBV6-2 or TRBV6-3 and TRBJ2-7; tentatively, D is TRBD1 (5 bases). Trimming removed 2 bases at V and 6 bases at J, with 11 bases between. CDR3 size: 13 residues. Germline lookup yields CDR1 MNHEY and CDR2 SVGEGT. CDR3 region: CASSYLGVREQYF. DNA for the CDR3: TGTGCCAGCAGTTACCTAGGGGTACGCGAGCAGTACTTC.

The rearrangement joins TRBV6-2 or TRBV6-3 to TRBJ2-1; TRBD2 aligns across 10 bases. CDR1 is MNHEY, CDR2 SVGEGT, per germline. This CDR3 region has 17 residues. V shed 4 bases, J shed 5 bases, and the junction held 11 bases outside the gene matches. The CDR3 loop reads CASSSLTGTSDHNEQFF. In DNA, the CDR3 is TGTGCCAGCAGTTCCCTTACCGGGACTAGCGACCACAATGAGCAGTTCTTC.

The chain joins TRBV2 to TRBJ2-7; a weak D match, TRBD2 (5 bases). Per the germline V gene, CDR1 is SNHLY and CDR2 is FYNNEI. CDR3 length: 14 residues. Trimming took 1 base from V and 2 from J, leaving 9 bases between them. In nucleotides, the CDR3 is TGTGCCAGCAGTGAAGGGCGGGCTCCCTACGAGCAGTACTTC. Translated, it gives CASSEGRAPYEQYF. Full variable domain (missing parts from reference TRBV2 and TRBJ2-7): EPEVTQTPSHQVTQMGQEVILRCVPISNHLYFYWYRQILGQKVEFLVSFYNNEISEKSEIFDDQFSVERPDGSNFTLKIRSTKLEDSAMYFCASSEGRAPYEQYFGPGTRLTVT.

The V gene is TRBV12-3 or TRBV12-4, the J gene TRBJ1-5; maybe TRBD1 (5 bases). Trimming removed 6 bases from V and 2 bases from J, with 11 bases in between. The CDR3 is 14 residues long. CDR3 coding DNA: TGTGCCAGCAGGGTCGGGGGGGGCAATCAGCCCCAGCATTTT. This codes for CASRVGGGNQPQHF.

This chain links TRBV19 with TRBJ2-2; D remains ambiguous. Germline CDR1 LNHDA, CDR2 SQIVND (reference sequence). The CDR3 runs 10 residues. Between the trimmed V and J ends, which lost 10 bases and 4 bases, there was a span of 4 bases. The CDR3 DNA reads TGTGCCACCTTCACCGGGGAGCTGTTTTTT. Encoded protein: CATFTGELFF.